This TCR beta chain was retrieved from a study of T-cell memory formation after mild COVID-19. The study, taken as a whole, reports: Clones contracting across day 15 to 85 had a balanced CD4/CD8 profile; later expanding clones leaned CD4+. SARS-CoV-2 specificity of second-wave clones peaking day 37 was unconfirmed.

5'RACE primed at constant segments yielded TCR alpha and TCR beta cDNA libraries bearing sample barcodes and UMIs. TCRdb fed the 5' RACE reads into MiXCR, producing one record per CDR3 protein. The sample includes about 130,000 distinct CDR3 sequences, roughly 15% of them seen just once. For this clonotype: Its target is not known.

Trimming took off 8 bases at V and 4 bases at J, with 12 bases between the two ends. The germline V gene encodes CDR1 MNHEY and CDR2 SVGEGT. The CDR3 has 13 amino acids. The sample consisted of PBMCs or a T cell subset sorted from them (not recorded which). The TCR originated in an adult woman who had mild COVID-19 (a few samples of this study predate the infection). Cell type and time point are not known. This rearrangement joins TRBV6-2 or TRBV6-3 to TRBJ2-1, with TRBD2 as a possible D gene (5 bases). DNA for the CDR3: TGTGCCAGCCGGGATTTGGGTTACAATGAGCAGTTCTTC. Protein product: CASRDLGYNEQFF.